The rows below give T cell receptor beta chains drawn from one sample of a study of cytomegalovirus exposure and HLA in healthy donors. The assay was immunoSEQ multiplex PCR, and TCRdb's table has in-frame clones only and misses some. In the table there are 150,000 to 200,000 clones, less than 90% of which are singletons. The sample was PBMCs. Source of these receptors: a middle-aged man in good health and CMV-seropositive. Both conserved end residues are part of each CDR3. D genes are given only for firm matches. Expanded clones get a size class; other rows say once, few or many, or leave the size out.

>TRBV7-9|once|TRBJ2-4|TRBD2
TGTGCCAGCAGCTTGGGACGGGAGGTGGTAAACATTCAGTACTTC
CASSLGREVVNIQYF
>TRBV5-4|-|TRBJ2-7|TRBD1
TGTGCCAGCAGCACCGGGACAGGGGTCGTCTACGAGCAGTACTTC
CASSTGTGVVYEQYF
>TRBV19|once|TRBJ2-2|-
TGTGCCAGTAGTAGGGTACACGGAGTCACCGGGGAGCTGTTTTTT
CASSRVHGVTGELFF
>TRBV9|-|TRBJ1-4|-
TGTGCCAGCAGCGTGGGAAAGAATAGAGCGGCAACTAATGAAAAACTGTTTTTT
CASSVGKNRAATNEKLFF
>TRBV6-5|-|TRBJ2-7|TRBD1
TGTGCCAGCAGTAACACAGGGGGAGCCTACGAGCAGTACTTC
CASSNTGGAYEQYF
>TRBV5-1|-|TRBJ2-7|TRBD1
TGCGCCAGCAGCCTAGGACAGGGGGCTGGAGACGAGCAGTACTTC
CASSLGQGAGDEQYF
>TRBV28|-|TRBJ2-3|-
TGTGCCAGCACCCCAGGGGACACTTACACAGATACGCAGTATTTT
CASTPGDTYTDTQYF
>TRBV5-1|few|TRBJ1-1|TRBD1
TGCGCCAGCAGTGGACAGGGAGGAAACACTGAAGCTTTCTTT
CASSGQGGNTEAFF
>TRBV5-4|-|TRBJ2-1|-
TGTGCCAGCAGCTACGACAGCCACTACAATGAGCAGTTCTTC
CASSYDSHYNEQFF
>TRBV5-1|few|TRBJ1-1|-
TGCGCCAGCAGCTTGGCCAGTACGACTGAAGCTTTCTTT
CASSLASTTEAFF
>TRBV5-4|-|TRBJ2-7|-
TGTGCCAGCAGCAGGGGGACCACAACCTCCTCCTCCGAGCAGTACTTC
CASSRGTTTSSSEQYF